This record covers a single T cell receptor beta chain. The antigen is not known. Approximately 210 ng DNA, 30,000 or so T cell genomes, went into each sorted-subset replicate PCR. Some clones are missing from TCRdb's copy, which holds only in-frame ones; the method was immunoSEQ multiplex PCR. The data show roughly 2,500,000 clones, with more than 85% seen just once and 0.36% held by the top ten. This CDR3 is built from 15 residues. The V end lost 6 bases, the J end lost 2 bases, and 14 bases lay between the germline ends. Germline V gives CDR1 MNHNS, CDR2 SASEGT. This sample is drawn from a study of shared clonotypes between healthy human individuals. Overall study findings and caveats: It was observed that roughly 5% of naive CD4 clonotypes were shared across a handful of donors. Despite large depth, rarefaction showed incomplete sorted-subset sequencing.

The sequence was collected from a man in his late teens or twenties in good health. Some clones in this sample may be carry-over from other donors' samples. The sequencing input was naive CD4+ T cells from PBMCs. The sample's subset: CD45RA+ positively selected. V and J are TRBV6-1 and TRBJ1-5, with a weak D call TRBD1 (5 bases). The CDR3 DNA follows: TGTGCCAGCAGGGAGAGGGGCCGGGGCAATCAGCCCCAGCATTTT. This gives the protein CASRERGRGNQPQHF.